This T cell receptor beta chain was found in a study of OX40 agonist ivuxolimab in advanced cancers. About the investigation overall: The costimulatory receptor OX40 (CD134) was targeted by ivuxolimab, a fully human IgG2 agonistic monoclonal antibody. Intravenous ivuxolimab was administered to patients every 2 weeks at six dose levels: 0.01, 0.1, 0.3, 1.5, 3 and 10 mg/kg. Of the roughly 54 patients in dose escalation, around 20 had hepatocellular carcinoma, around 15 had melanoma, 9 had renal cell carcinoma and 9 had head and neck cancer. In the dose-escalation cohort, roughly 80% of patients were male, and the mean age was around 60 years, with a range of roughly 20 to 80. Patients were allowed to have had prior anti-PD-1, anti-PD-L1 or anti-CTLA-4 therapy, and 30% to 40% of the dose-escalation patients had been treated with checkpoint inhibitors. Partial responses occurred in three dose-escalation patients, of whom one had hepatocellular carcinoma and two had cutaneous melanoma. The purpose of peripheral TCRbeta sequencing was to test whether ivuxolimab changed TCR sequence diversity and led to clonal T-cell expansion. The paper reports the monotherapy dose-escalation portion (N of about 52 patients) of the phase I ivuxolimab trial. General study outcomes and caveats: After ivuxolimab, more expanded clones were found on average in CD8+ T cells than in CD4+ T cells. At doses of 0.1 to 3.0 mg/kg, clonal expansion of both CD4+ and CD8+ blood T cells was observed from baseline to week 6. Low levels of normalized T-cell clonal expansion were also seen in some nonresponding patients. Antigen specificity was not determined for the clonally expanded peripheral T cells. In partial responders in the 0.1-3.0 mg/kg groups, normalized peripheral clonal expansion was found to be among the lowest, especially among CD8+ T cells.

Notes on this clone: Its antigen is currently not known. Base-call qualities are not available, and no considerably larger clone is one nucleotide away.

The junction shows trimming of 6 bases on V and 5 bases on J, plus 10 bases between the germline ends. From the cysteine up to the phenylalanine, the CDR3 has a length of 13 residues. Here the CDR3 DNA is all that survives: 39 bases in frame from base 1. CDR1 and CDR2 are read off the germline V gene as KGHSH and LQKENI. Genomic DNA was isolated from the sorted cells so that the TCRbeta CDR3 region could be sequenced. The immunoSEQ Assay was used for sequencing of TCRbeta CDR3 regions. Not all clones reach the TCRdb copy of this immuneACCESS table, which keeps in-frame sequences only. Checked studies attribute under half of the gap to unresolved V genes and leave the rest unexplained. The sample has 30,000 or so clones on record, around nine tenths of them singletons. Around 18% of the sample lies in the top ten. Patients with a history of autoimmune disease or receiving systemic immunosuppression were excluded from the trial. Peripheral blood for TCR sequencing was drawn from every dose cohort at baseline, at cycle 4 day 1 and at cycle 7 day 1. Samples came from an open-label, multicenter, first-in-human phase I dose-escalation trial of ivuxolimab. The trial enrolled adults with locally advanced or metastatic head and neck squamous cell, hepatocellular, melanoma or renal cell carcinoma. CD4+ and CD8+ T cells were sorted separately from peripheral blood before TCR sequencing.

The sequencing here drew on CD4+ or CD8+ T cells sorted from blood, taken in a trial of the OX40 agonist ivuxolimab. The sequence is built from TRBV18 and TRBJ2-2, and the D gene may be TRBD2, 6 bases matching. The source is an adult with an advanced solid tumor such as melanoma, head and neck, liver or kidney cancer. The CDR3 protein is CASSGGRTGELFF. The sequenced DNA: TGTGCCAGCTCCGGGGGTCGGACCGGGGAGCTGTTTTTT. Reference TRBV18 and TRBJ2-2 genes cover what lies past the CDR3, so the full variable domain is NAGVMQNPRHLVRRRGQEARLRCSPMKGHSHVYWYRQLPEEGLKFMVYLQKENIIDESGMPKERFSAEFPKEGPSILRIQQVVRGDSAAYFCASSGGRTGELFFGEGSRLTVL.